The 27 T cell receptor beta chains reported below all come from one sample, sequenced in a study of blood T cell repertoires in COVID-19 (dated by TCRdb to 2020 to 2021). Library prep was done by the immunoSEQ multiplex PCR assay. TCRdb retrieved this table from immuneACCESS and kept in-frame rearrangements only. Not all clones are present; in checked studies, unresolved V genes account for under half, and no reason is known for the remainder. The sample has around 250,000 clones on record, roughly 89% of them singletons. About 1.6% of the sample rests with the top ten. The sequenced material came from peripheral blood. The receptors were gathered from a woman aged 40 to 55 who had recovered from COVID-19.

This chain links TRBV28 with TRBJ2-7; D is perhaps TRBD1 (5 bases). V lost 7 bases to trimming and J lost 3 bases, with 13 bases between them. Germline-derived CDR1 and CDR2 are MDHEN and SYDVKM. The CDR3 is 13 residues long. In nucleotides, the CDR3 is TGTGCCAGCACCCTTACAGGTTACTACGAGCAGTACTTC. Residues: CASTLTGYYEQYF.

The chain uses TRBV18 and TRBJ2-6; D is possibly TRBD1 (6 bases). The CDR3 totals 18 residues. Trimming took 3 bases from V and 0 from J, leaving 15 bases between them. Germline-derived CDR1 and CDR2 are KGHSH and LQKENI. CDR3 nucleotide sequence: TGTGCCAGCTCACCTGTGACAGGCGAACTCTCTGGGGCCAACGTCCTGACTTTC. Its protein product is CASSPVTGELSGANVLTF. Variable domain in full (rest from reference TRBV18 and TRBJ2-6): NAGVMQNPRHLVRRRGQEARLRCSPMKGHSHVYWYRQLPEEGLKFMVYLQKENIIDESGMPKERFSAEFPKEGPSILRIQQVVRGDSAAYFCASSPVTGELSGANVLTFGAGSRLTVL.

The chain is built from TRBV2 and TRBJ1-1, with D possibly matching TRBD1 (6 bases). Germline V gene data show CDR1 as SNHLY and CDR2 as FYNNEI. CDR3 length: 16 amino acids. V shed 4 bases and J shed 0 bases, with 15 bases lying between them. CDR3 sequence reads: CASSVGTTSLNTEAFF. The CDR3 DNA reads TGTGCCAGCAGTGTGGGGACAACGAGCTTGAACACTGAAGCTTTCTTT.

The chain combines TRBV5-6 with TRBJ1-5; TRBD1 matches 8 bases. The length of the CDR3 is 15 residues. The germline CDR1 and CDR2 sequences are SGHDT and YYEEEE. With V trimmed by 3 bases and J by 7 bases, 9 bases remained unmatched. The chain's CDR3 is CASSSGGSLLQPQHF. CDR3 nucleotide sequence: TGTGCCAGCAGCTCAGGGGGCTCCCTTTTGCAGCCCCAGCATTTT.

The genes are TRBV4-1 and TRBJ2-1, with unresolved D. Germline V lookup: CDR1 MGHRA, CDR2 YSYEKL. The V end lost 0 bases, the J end lost 0 bases, and 9 bases lay between the germline ends. The length of the CDR3 is 16 residues. The CDR3 is CASSQDVIASYNEQFF. As DNA, the CDR3 is TGCGCCAGCAGCCAAGATGTAATAGCCTCCTACAATGAGCAGTTCTTC.

The rearrangement uses TRBV28 and TRBJ2-1; D is uncertain. This CDR3 contains 11 residues. Trimming removed 3 bases at V and 8 bases at J, with 5 bases between. Per the germline V gene, CDR1 is MDHEN and CDR2 is SYDVKM. Here the CDR3 DNA reads TGTGCCAGCAGTTTCAGTTATGAGCAGTTCTTC. It codes for CASSFSYEQFF.

The chain employs TRBV19 and TRBJ2-2; 9 bases map to TRBD1. The CDR3 length is 16 residues. The germline gives CDR1 LNHDA, CDR2 SQIVND (reference sequence). J lost 5 bases, V lost 3 bases, and 7 bases had no gene match. CDR3 nucleotides: TGTGCCAGTAGTATCAAGACAGGGGGTCGAACCGGGGAGCTGTTTTTT. It translates to CASSIKTGGRTGELFF.

This sequence joins TRBV7-8 and TRBJ2-7; 8 bases map to TRBD1. V dropped 5 bases and J dropped 3; count of bases not matched to a gene: 3. CDR1 SGHVS and CDR2 FQNEAQ come from the germline V gene. This CDR3 region has 13 residues. The CDR3 region is CASSRQGIYEQYF. For the CDR3, the DNA is TGTGCCAGCAGCAGACAGGGGATCTACGAGCAGTACTTC. The full variable domain, with the rest looked up from reference TRBV7-8 and TRBJ2-7, is GAGVSQSPRYKVAKRGQDVALRCDPISGHVSLFWYQQALGQGPEFLTYFQNEAQLDKSGLPSDRFFAERPEGSVSTLKIQRTQQEDSAVYLCASSRQGIYEQYFGPGTRLTVT.

The rearrangement uses TRBV10-3 and TRBJ1-3; 7 nucleotides line up with TRBD1. With 2 bases clipped from V and 4 bases from J, the junction kept 17 bases outside the gene matches. The CDR3 extends over 19 amino acids. Germline V gene data show CDR1 as ENHRY and CDR2 as SYGVKD. CDR3 loop: CAISEPMGRQGKTGNTIYF. The CDR3 DNA sequence: TGTGCCATCAGTGAGCCAATGGGTCGACAGGGTAAAACCGGAAACACCATATATTTT.

The chain uses TRBV5-1 and TRBJ2-5; 10 positions agree with TRBD2. Germline CDR1 SGHRS, CDR2 YFSETQ. This CDR3 comprises 15 residues. With 4 bases clipped from V and 3 bases from J, the junction kept 6 bases outside the gene matches. The CDR3 bases are TGCGCCAGCAGCAGGAGCGGGGGGGCCGAAGAGACCCAGTACTTC. Amino acid sequence: CASSRSGGAEETQYF.

The rearrangement joins TRBV14 to TRBJ2-7; 9 nucleotides line up with TRBD1. Unmatched junction bases numbered 4, after V lost 3 bases and J lost 1 base. Per the germline V gene, CDR1 is SGHDN and CDR2 is FVKESK. The CDR3 contains 15 residues. CDR3 residues: CASSHHGTGSYEQYF. The CDR3 region has the DNA TGTGCCAGCAGCCATCACGGGACAGGGTCCTACGAGCAGTACTTC. The full variable domain, rest sourced from reference TRBV14 and TRBJ2-7, is EAGVTQFPSHSVIEKGQTVTLRCDPISGHDNLYWYRRVMGKEIKFLLHFVKESKQDESGMPNNRFLAERTGGTYSTLKVQPAELEDSGVYFCASSHHGTGSYEQYFGPGTRLTVT.

J is TRBJ1-2 and V is TRBV28; 7 nucleotides line up with TRBD1. Losses at the gene ends were 6 bases for V and 2 bases for J; bases not matched to a gene: 12. Per the germline V gene, CDR1 is MDHEN and CDR2 is SYDVKM. This CDR3 spans 16 amino acids. This CDR3 reads CASSSSGTTGNYGYTF. The CDR3 DNA follows: TGTGCCAGCAGCTCATCCGGAACGACAGGGAACTATGGCTACACCTTC.

The rearrangement joins TRBV7-9 to TRBJ1-1, with D perhaps TRBD1 (6 bases). Germline loops: CDR1 SEHNR, CDR2 FQNEAQ (reference sequence). This CDR3 spans 13 amino acids. The V end was cut by 3 bases, the J end by 3 bases, with 8 bases between. The CDR3 reads CASSLDSHTEAFF. The CDR3 nucleotides read TGTGCCAGCAGCTTGGACAGTCACACTGAAGCTTTCTTT.

Regarding this clone: The same CDR3 can be traced to other DNA sequences in this sample. The chain joins TRBV6-5 to TRBJ2-7, with 8 bases fitting TRBD1. Trimming removed 6 bases from V and 9 bases from J; junction bases left unmatched: 10. This CDR3 comprises 13 residues. Germline assignment: CDR1 MNHEY and CDR2 SVGAGI. The CDR3 region has the DNA TGTGCCAGCAGGGAGAGACAGGGGTCTGGGCAGTACTTC. This gives the protein CASRERQGSGQYF.

The rearrangement joins TRBV24-1 to TRBJ2-5; D might be TRBD2 (7 bases). V was shortened by 8 bases and J by 3 bases, with 12 bases between the two germline ends. This CDR3 contains 13 residues. From germline, CDR1 is KGHDR and CDR2 SFDVKD. CDR3 nucleotides: TGTGCCACCATGCGGGGGCCTAAAGAGACCCAGTACTTC. This sequence encodes CATMRGPKETQYF.

The rearrangement links TRBV20-1 to TRBJ1-1; D is perhaps TRBD1 (5 bases). The CDR3 totals 10 residues. V was pared by 8 bases and J by 5 bases, with 9 bases between. Germline values: CDR1 DFQATT, CDR2 SNEGSKA (reference sequence). CDR3 loop: CSPGRTEAFF. In DNA, the CDR3 is TGCAGTCCAGGGCGGACTGAAGCTTTCTTT.

V gene TRBV19 combines with J gene TRBJ1-2; 10 nucleotides agree with TRBD1. V shed 6 bases and J 3 bases; nucleotides not matched to a gene: 7. This CDR3 has 15 amino acids. CDR1 and CDR2 from the germline V gene are LNHDA and SQIVND (reference sequence). The CDR3 nucleotides are TGTGCCAGTAGGGGGACAGGGGCGTCCCACTATGGCTACACCTTC. This gives the protein CASRGTGASHYGYTF.

The J gene is TRBJ2-1, the V gene TRBV29-1; 10 nucleotides agree with TRBD1. Looked up from germline, CDR1 is SQVTM and CDR2 is ANQGSEA. Trimming took 3 bases from V and 8 from J; bases not matched to a gene: 7. The CDR3 is 14 residues long. CDR3 sequence reads: CSVDRLDRGHEQFF. CDR3 DNA: TGCAGCGTTGACCGATTAGACAGGGGGCATGAGCAGTTCTTC.

The chain has TRBV9 and TRBJ2-6; 7 bases match TRBD2. V shed 4 bases, J shed 0 bases, and the junction held 7 bases outside the gene matches. Germline lookup yields CDR1 SGDLS and CDR2 YYNGEE. The length of the CDR3 is 17 residues. The CDR3 DNA sequence: TGTGCCAGCAGCCCCCTCGGGGGGAGCTCTGGGGCCAACGTCCTGACTTTC. Residues: CASSPLGGSSGANVLTF. The variable domain in full, with the rest retrieved from reference TRBV9 and TRBJ2-6, is DSGVTQTPKHLITATGQRVTLRCSPRSGDLSVYWYQQSLDQGLQFLIQYYNGEERAKGNILERFSAQQFPDLHSELNLSSLELGDSALYFCASSPLGGSSGANVLTFGAGSRLTVL.

This rearrangement joins TRBV5-4 to TRBJ1-2; tentative D call: TRBD1 (6 bases). CDR3 length: 14 amino acids. The ends were cut back, 1 base at V and 2 bases at J, with 9 bases in the middle. CDR1 is SGHNT, CDR2 YYREEE, per germline (reference sequence). The CDR3 nucleotides are TGTGCCAGCAGCTTGATTGGGGGCAACTATGGCTACACCTTC. It is translated as CASSLIGGNYGYTF.

The chain links TRBV2 to TRBJ2-1; TRBD1 matches at 7 bases. Germline loops: CDR1 SNHLY, CDR2 FYNNEI. Trimming cost V 4 bases and J 0 bases; bases outside gene matches: 6. The CDR3 spans 16 residues. CDR3 sequence: CASSAQGRNSYNEQFF. The CDR3 nucleotides are TGTGCCAGCAGTGCACAGGGGCGGAACTCCTACAATGAGCAGTTCTTC.

The genes are TRBV19 and TRBJ1-1, with 7 bases that match TRBD1. The CDR3 is 14 residues long. The J segment lost 1 base and the V segment lost 5 bases, leaving 4 bases of the junction unmatched. CDR1 and CDR2 from the germline V gene are LNHDA and SQIVND (reference sequence). In DNA, the CDR3 is TGTGCCAGTAGTCAAAGACAGGGGAACACTGAAGCTTTCTTT. Its protein is CASSQRQGNTEAFF.

The V gene is TRBV2, the J gene TRBJ2-7, with D unclear. The germline gives CDR1 SNHLY, CDR2 FYNNEI. This CDR3 has 14 amino acids. Trimming cost V 7 bases and J 0 bases, with 13 bases left between them. The CDR3 DNA sequence: TGTGCCAGCACTGCGACAATTAGCTCCTACGAGCAGTACTTC. Its protein product is CASTATISSYEQYF.

J is TRBJ2-5 and V is TRBV30; possible D gene TRBD2, 5 bases. The CDR3 extends over 14 amino acids. Trimming cost V 1 base and J 0 bases, with 9 bases left between them. Germline lookup yields CDR1 GTSNPN and CDR2 SVGIG (reference sequence). The CDR3 DNA is TGTGCCTGGAGTGCGGGGTCGTACCAAGAGACCCAGTACTTC. Encoded protein: CAWSAGSYQETQYF.

This clone showed up just once. The rearrangement joins TRBV28 to TRBJ1-5; D is perhaps TRBD1 (6 bases). Germline loops: CDR1 MDHEN, CDR2 SYDVKM. The germline V and J ends were trimmed by 6 bases and 4 bases, with 16 bases remaining between them. The length of the CDR3 is 15 residues. CDR3 residues: CASSFQGSDNQPQHF. CDR3 sequence (DNA): TGTGCCAGCAGCTTCCAGGGGTCCGATAATCAGCCCCAGCATTTT.

The rearrangement uses TRBV28 and TRBJ2-7, with D possibly being TRBD1 (5 bases). The CDR3 extends over 16 amino acids. With 7 bases removed from V and 0 bases from J, the gap between germline ends came to 19 bases. The germline V gene encodes CDR1 MDHEN and CDR2 SYDVKM. CDR3 amino acids: CASTKPWGPHSYEQYF. The CDR3 DNA follows: TGTGCCAGCACCAAGCCGTGGGGCCCTCACTCCTACGAGCAGTACTTC.

V is TRBV30 and J is TRBJ2-7, with D possibly being TRBD2 (5 bases). CDR3 length equals 13 residues. Trimming stripped 3 bases from V and 8 bases from J, with 17 bases between. The germline V gene encodes CDR1 GTSNPN and CDR2 SVGIG (reference sequence). The CDR3 DNA reads as TGTGCCTGGAGCGAGGGCAACGATATAAAGCAGTACTTC. Translated, it gives CAWSEGNDIKQYF.